The 27 T cell receptor beta chains in this list originate from one sample, sequenced in a study of shared clonotypes between healthy human individuals. The protocol was immunoSEQ multiplex PCR, while the TCRdb copy is restricted to in-frame clones and leaves out a portion. The data contain 2 million to 3 million clones, 80% to 95% of them singletons. Input material: naive CD4+ T cells from PBMCs. Subset reported: CD45RA+ positively selected. The receptors derive from a man aged 18 to 29 in good health. Some clones in this sample may be carry-over from other donors' samples.

The chain has TRBV19 and TRBJ1-2; D call uncertain. V was pared by 6 bases and J by 4 bases, with 36 bases between. The V gene's germline CDR1 is LNHDA and CDR2 SQIVND (reference sequence). This CDR3 is 21 amino acids long. The CDR3 nucleotides read TGTGCCAGTAGATCCACCCCGATCCCCAACCCGGACCGCTTCGAGCCCTATGGCTACACCTTC. This gives the protein CASRSTPIPNPDRFEPYGYTF.

The chain combines TRBV29-1 with TRBJ2-7, with TRBD1 as a possible D gene (5 bases). CDR1 is SQVTM, CDR2 ANQGSEA, per germline. This CDR3 spans 12 amino acids. V shed 4 bases and J shed 5 bases, with 12 bases lying between them. CDR3: CSVGTPPDEQYF. Here the CDR3 DNA reads TGCAGCGTTGGGACACCGCCTGACGAGCAGTACTTC.

The chain carries TRBV9 and TRBJ2-3, with TRBD2 matching 7 bases. Germline values: CDR1 SGDLS, CDR2 YYNGEE. Trimming removed 7 bases from V and 5 bases from J; junction bases left unmatched: 4. The CDR3 spans 12 residues. CDR3 bases: TGTGCCAGCGGCGGGAGACTAGATACGCAGTATTTT. Protein: CASGGRLDTQYF.

The CDR3 region is CASERGYSGRAGEQFF. The CDR3 DNA sequence: TGTGCCAGCGAGAGGGGCTATAGCGGGAGGGCCGGTGAGCAGTTCTTC. The rearrangement uses TRBV7-2 and TRBJ2-1; 11 nucleotides line up with TRBD2. Unmatched junction bases numbered 15, after V lost 8 bases and J lost 9 bases. This CDR3 is 16 amino acids long. CDR1 SGHTA and CDR2 FQGNSA come from the germline V gene.

The chain recombines TRBV29-1 with TRBJ2-5; 11 bases fit TRBD2. Trimming cost V 5 bases and J 5 bases; bases outside gene matches: 10. The CDR3 has 15 amino acids. The germline gives CDR1 SQVTM, CDR2 ANQGSEA. The CDR3 reads CSVRASGRSVETQYF. The CDR3 nucleotides are TGCAGCGTTCGGGCTAGCGGGAGGTCGGTTGAGACCCAGTACTTC.

The chain recombines TRBV5-1 with TRBJ2-1; 11 bases are shared with TRBD2. There are 14 residues in the CDR3. Unmatched junction bases numbered 3, after V lost 5 bases and J lost 5 bases. Germline-derived CDR1 and CDR2 are SGHRS and YFSETQ. The CDR3 is CASRLAGEDNEQFF. CDR3 bases: TGCGCCAGCAGACTAGCGGGAGAAGACAATGAGCAGTTCTTC.

The gene calls are TRBV7-2 and TRBJ1-2; 9 bases fit TRBD1. Trimming cost V 5 bases and J 3 bases; bases outside gene matches: 7. CDR3 length: 15 amino acids. The germline V gene encodes CDR1 SGHTA and CDR2 FQGNSA. CDR3 in amino acids: CASSGAGQGYYGYTF. CDR3 DNA sequence: TGTGCCAGCAGCGGGGCGGGACAGGGCTACTATGGCTACACCTTC. The complete variable domain, with remaining parts taken from reference TRBV7-2 and TRBJ1-2, reads GAGVSQSPSNKVTEKGKDVELRCDPISGHTALYWYRQSLGQGLEFLIYFQGNSAPDKSGLPSDRFSAERTGGSVSTLTIQRTQQEDSAVYLCASSGAGQGYYGYTFGSGTRLTVV.

The chain is built from TRBV7-3 and TRBJ2-7, with 9 bases that match TRBD2. The CDR3 is 15 amino acids. V gave up 5 bases and J gave up 6 bases; unmatched junction bases: 11. From germline, CDR1 is SGHTA and CDR2 FQGTGA. The CDR3 DNA reads TGTGCCAGCAGCCAAAATCCAGCGGGAGGCTCCGAGCAGTACTTC. Translating gives CASSQNPAGGSEQYF.

The chain uses TRBV7-9 and TRBJ2-5; no reliable D call. Per the germline V gene, CDR1 is SEHNR and CDR2 is FQNEAQ (reference sequence). The V gene lost 2 bases and the J gene lost 3 bases, with 10 bases spanning the gap. The CDR3 sequence is 14 residues long. The CDR3 region has the DNA TGTGCCAGCAGCTTACCCCCTTGGGAAGAGACCCAGTACTTC. Translation gives CASSLPPWEETQYF.

About this clone: Different DNA sequences within this sample yield the same CDR3. The CDR3 bases are TGTGCCAGCAGTTACGGAGGGTCCTACGAGCAGTACTTC. It codes for CASSYGGSYEQYF. V is TRBV6-5 and J is TRBJ2-7; the D gene is possibly TRBD2 (6 bases). The CDR3 has 13 residues. The V end lost 2 bases, the J end lost 1 base, and 6 bases lay between the germline ends. The germline gives CDR1 MNHEY, CDR2 SVGAGI.

DNA of the CDR3: TGTGCCAGCAGTCAGACAGGGGGGGGAACTGAAGCTTTCTTT. Translating gives CASSQTGGGTEAFF. The chain employs TRBV25-1 and TRBJ1-1; 9 positions match TRBD1. Germline CDR1 is MGHDK and CDR2 is SYGVNS. The V gene end was trimmed by 5 bases and the J gene end by 5 bases; junction bases not matched to a gene: 6. There are 14 residues in the CDR3. Looking up the rest from reference TRBV25-1 and TRBJ1-1 gives the full variable domain: EADIYQTPRYLVIGTGKKITLECSQTMGHDKMYWYQQDPGMELHLIHYSYGVNSTEKGDLSSESTVSRIRTEHFPLTLESARPSHTSQYLCASSQTGGGTEAFFGQGTRLTVV.

The V call is TRBV2, the J call TRBJ2-3; D gene uncertain. This CDR3 comprises 13 residues. Germline loops: CDR1 SNHLY, CDR2 FYNNEI. V was cut by 3 bases and J by 4 bases, with 8 bases left in between. In DNA form, the CDR3 reads TGTGCCAGCAGTGAGGGTTTTTCAGATACGCAGTATTTT. The encoded protein is CASSEGFSDTQYF.

The V call is TRBV7-8, the J call TRBJ2-7; possible D gene TRBD1, 6 bases. From germline, CDR1 is SGHVS and CDR2 FQNEAQ. The ends were cut back, 5 bases at V and 4 bases at J, with 15 bases in the middle. The CDR3 has 14 residues. The CDR3 loop is CASSTQGQIYEQYF. In DNA, the CDR3 is TGTGCCAGCAGCACCCAAGGACAGATTTACGAGCAGTACTTC.

The rearrangement joins TRBV7-2 to TRBJ2-3; D is perhaps TRBD2 (5 bases). V lost 0 bases to trimming and J lost 0 bases, with 13 bases between them. CDR3 length: 17 amino acids. Germline V gene data show CDR1 as SGHTA and CDR2 as FQGNSA. The CDR3 protein is CASSLAGSVPSTDTQYF. In nucleotides, the CDR3 is TGTGCCAGCAGCTTAGCTGGGAGCGTCCCTAGCACAGATACGCAGTATTTT.

This clone was seen a single time. The CDR3 DNA reads TGTGCCAGCAGTTTTTTTCGTCGGGACAGGGGCTACGAGCAGTACTTC. Translated: CASSFFRRDRGYEQYF. The J gene is TRBJ2-7, the V gene TRBV27; 10 bases align to TRBD1. This CDR3 contains 16 residues. Trimming took 3 bases from V and 3 from J; bases not matched to a gene: 8. The germline V gene has CDR1 MNHEY and CDR2 SMNVEV (reference sequence).

The chain has TRBV7-9 and TRBJ2-5; D is perhaps TRBD1 (5 bases). The germline V gene encodes CDR1 SEHNR and CDR2 FQNEAQ (reference sequence). The germline V and J ends were trimmed by 2 bases and 8 bases, with 18 bases remaining between them. The CDR3 extends over 15 amino acids. DNA of the CDR3: TGTGCCAGCAGCTTATCTCAGGGTGTGGGGAAAACCCAGTACTTC. It is translated as CASSLSQGVGKTQYF.

This rearrangement joins TRBV5-1 to TRBJ2-3; D not resolved. This CDR3 has 15 amino acids. From germline, CDR1 is SGHRS and CDR2 YFSETQ. The V end lost 4 bases, the J end lost 4 bases, and 16 bases lay between the germline ends. CDR3 residues: CASSPTTRSADTQYF. The CDR3 bases are TGCGCCAGCAGCCCCACTACCCGGAGCGCAGATACGCAGTATTTT.

This chain links TRBV2 with TRBJ2-1; maybe TRBD2 (6 bases). This CDR3 region has 16 residues. Trimming removed 6 bases at V and 1 base at J, with 16 bases between. From germline, CDR1 is SNHLY and CDR2 FYNNEI. CDR3 sequence: CASRWTKDISYNEQFF. The CDR3 region has the DNA TGTGCCAGCAGGTGGACTAAGGATATTTCCTACAATGAGCAGTTCTTC. Drawing the rest from reference TRBV2 and TRBJ2-1, the complete variable domain is EPEVTQTPSHQVTQMGQEVILRCVPISNHLYFYWYRQILGQKVEFLVSFYNNEISEKSEIFDDQFSVERPDGSNFTLKIRSTKLEDSAMYFCASRWTKDISYNEQFFGPGTRLTVL.

The genes are TRBV6-5 and TRBJ2-7, with D perhaps matching TRBD1 (6 bases). CDR1 and CDR2 from the germline V gene are MNHEY and SVGAGI. With 7 bases removed from V and 6 bases from J, the gap between germline ends came to 13 bases. This CDR3 comprises 12 residues. CDR3 DNA: TGTGCCAGCAAAAAACAGGGTAGCGAGCAGTACTTC. This gives the protein CASKKQGSEQYF.

The V call is TRBV5-4, the J call TRBJ2-3; D remains unclear. The CDR3 has 14 residues. Trimming stripped 0 bases from V and 11 bases from J, with 16 bases between. Germline V CDR1 and CDR2: SGHNT, YYREEE (reference sequence). DNA of the CDR3: TGTGCCAGCAGCTTGGGAGCAGCCGATCTTAGGCAGTATTTT. Protein sequence: CASSLGAADLRQYF.

The gene calls are TRBV30 and TRBJ2-5, with D tentatively TRBD1 (6 bases). CDR3 length: 15 residues. Germline lookup yields CDR1 GTSNPN and CDR2 SVGIG (reference sequence). V shed 2 bases and J shed 2 bases, with 15 bases lying between them. The CDR3 region is CAWSSGVGPQETQYF. DNA for the CDR3: TGTGCCTGGAGTTCAGGGGTTGGCCCACAAGAGACCCAGTACTTC.

V gene TRBV18 combines with J gene TRBJ2-7; D may be TRBD2 (5 bases). The CDR3 totals 14 residues. CDR1 KGHSH and CDR2 LQKENI come from the germline V gene. Trimming took 2 bases from V and 5 from J, leaving 13 bases between them. The CDR3 bases are TGTGCCAGCTCACCAGAACGATCCGGGGACGAGCAGTACTTC. As protein: CASSPERSGDEQYF.

As for this clone: Other DNA sequences in this sample translate to the same CDR3. The chain links TRBV6-1 to TRBJ1-1, with D possibly matching TRBD1 (6 bases). The V gene lost 6 bases and the J gene lost 2 bases, with 10 bases spanning the gap. The CDR3 spans 13 residues. Germline assignment: CDR1 MNHNS and CDR2 SASEGT. The CDR3 coding sequence is TGTGCCAGCAGCCTCGGGGGCAACACTGAAGCTTTCTTT. Amino acid sequence: CASSLGGNTEAFF.

This sequence joins TRBV5-6 and TRBJ1-2, with D unclear. The germline CDR1 and CDR2 sequences are SGHDT and YYEEEE. There are 14 residues in the CDR3. The ends were cut back, 1 base at V and 2 bases at J, with 9 bases in the middle. The CDR3 nucleotides are TGTGCCAGCAGCTTGAAGGGTCAGAACTATGGCTACACCTTC. Protein sequence: CASSLKGQNYGYTF. Combining the CDR3 with reference TRBV5-6 and TRBJ1-2 gives the whole variable domain DAGVTQSPTHLIKTRGQQVTLRCSPKSGHDTVSWYQQALGQGPQFIFQYYEEEERQRGNFPDRFSGHQFPNYSSELNVNALLLGDSALYLCASSLKGQNYGYTFGSGTRLTVV.

In the case of this clone: Other DNA sequences of this sample code for an identical CDR3. The chain uses TRBV5-1 and TRBJ1-1; no clear D gene. CDR1 is SGHRS and CDR2 is YFSETQ in the germline V gene. Trimming removed 0 bases from V and 1 base from J, with 7 bases in between. There are 14 residues in the CDR3. In DNA form, the CDR3 reads TGCGCCAGCAGCTTGGAGGGTGCGAACACTGAAGCTTTCTTT. Its protein product is CASSLEGANTEAFF.

The chain uses TRBV5-4 and TRBJ2-3; D is undetermined. CDR3 length: 13 amino acids. Per germline, CDR1 SGHNT and CDR2 YYREEE (reference sequence). The V end was cut by 4 bases, the J end by 3 bases, with 9 bases between. CDR3 coding DNA: TGTGCCAGCAGCCCTTTGGGGACAGATACGCAGTATTTT. This gives the protein CASSPLGTDTQYF.

The J gene is TRBJ2-3, the V gene TRBV27; D unclear. The CDR3 loop spans 14 amino acids. The germline V and J ends were trimmed by 5 bases and 6 bases, with 15 bases remaining between them. Germline loops: CDR1 MNHEY, CDR2 SMNVEV (reference sequence). In DNA form, the CDR3 reads TGTGCCAGCAGTCCAATATGGGTGCTTGATACGCAGTATTTT. Encoded protein: CASSPIWVLDTQYF.